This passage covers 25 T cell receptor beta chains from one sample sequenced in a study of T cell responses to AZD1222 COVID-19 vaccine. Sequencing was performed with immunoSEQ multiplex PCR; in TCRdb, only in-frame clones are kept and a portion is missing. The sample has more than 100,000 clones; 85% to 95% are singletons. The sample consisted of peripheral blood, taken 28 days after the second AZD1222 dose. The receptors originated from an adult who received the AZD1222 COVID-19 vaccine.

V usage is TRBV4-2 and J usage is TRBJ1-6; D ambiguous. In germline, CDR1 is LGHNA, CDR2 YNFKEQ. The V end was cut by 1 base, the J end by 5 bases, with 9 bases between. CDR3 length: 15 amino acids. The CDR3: CASSQVTTNNSPLHF. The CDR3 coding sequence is TGTGCCAGCAGCCAAGTGACAACTAATAATTCACCCCTCCACTTT.

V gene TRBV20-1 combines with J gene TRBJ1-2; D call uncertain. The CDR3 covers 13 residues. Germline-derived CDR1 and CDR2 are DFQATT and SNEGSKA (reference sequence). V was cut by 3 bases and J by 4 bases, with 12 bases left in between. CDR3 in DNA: TGCAGTGCTAGTCCTAATTCGGCCTATGGCTACACCTTC. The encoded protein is CSASPNSAYGYTF.

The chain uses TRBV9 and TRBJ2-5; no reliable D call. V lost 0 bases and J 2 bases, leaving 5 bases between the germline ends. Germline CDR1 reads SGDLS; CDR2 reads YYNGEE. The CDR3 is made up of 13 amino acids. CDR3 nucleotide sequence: TGTGCCAGCAGCGTAGATCGGCAAGAGACCCAGTACTTC. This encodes CASSVDRQETQYF.

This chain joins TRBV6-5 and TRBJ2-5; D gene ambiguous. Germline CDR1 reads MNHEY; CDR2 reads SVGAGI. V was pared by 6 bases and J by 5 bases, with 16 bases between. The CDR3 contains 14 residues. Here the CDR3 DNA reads TGTGCCAGCAGGAGTACCACCGTGGGGGAGACCCAGTACTTC. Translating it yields CASRSTTVGETQYF.

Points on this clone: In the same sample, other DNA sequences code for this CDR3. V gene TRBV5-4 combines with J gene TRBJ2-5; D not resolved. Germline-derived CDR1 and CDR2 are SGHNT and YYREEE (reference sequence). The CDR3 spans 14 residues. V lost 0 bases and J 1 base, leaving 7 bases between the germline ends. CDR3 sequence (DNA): TGTGCCAGCAGCTTGGTGGGCAGCCAAGAGACCCAGTACTTC. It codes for CASSLVGSQETQYF.

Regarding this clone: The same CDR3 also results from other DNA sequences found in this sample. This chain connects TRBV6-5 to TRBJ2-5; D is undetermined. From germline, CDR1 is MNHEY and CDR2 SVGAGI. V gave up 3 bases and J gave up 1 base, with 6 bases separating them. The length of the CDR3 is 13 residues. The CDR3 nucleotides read TGTGCCAGCAGTTATAACAGCCAAGAGACCCAGTACTTC. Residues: CASSYNSQETQYF.

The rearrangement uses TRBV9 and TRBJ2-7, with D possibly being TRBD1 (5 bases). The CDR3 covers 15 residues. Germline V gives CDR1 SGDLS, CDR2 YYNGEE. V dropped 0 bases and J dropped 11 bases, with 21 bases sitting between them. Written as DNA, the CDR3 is TGTGCCAGCAGCGTAGGACAGAGCCTTACGTATGATAAGTACTTC. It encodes CASSVGQSLTYDKYF.

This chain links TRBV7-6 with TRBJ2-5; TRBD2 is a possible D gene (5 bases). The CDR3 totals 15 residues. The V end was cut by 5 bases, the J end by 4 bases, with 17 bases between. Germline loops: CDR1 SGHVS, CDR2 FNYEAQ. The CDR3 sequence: CASSPPGLDTETQYF. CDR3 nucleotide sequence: TGTGCCAGCAGCCCCCCTGGACTCGACACAGAGACCCAGTACTTC.

This CDR3 is CATSESTGIDTQYF. CDR3 nucleotide sequence: TGTGCCACCAGTGAGTCGACAGGGATAGATACGCAGTATTTT. The chain links TRBV24-1 to TRBJ2-3; 7 bases fit TRBD1. The V segment lost 4 bases and the J segment 5 bases; nucleotides outside the gene matches: 5. The CDR3 consists of 14 residues. The germline V gene has CDR1 KGHDR and CDR2 SFDVKD.

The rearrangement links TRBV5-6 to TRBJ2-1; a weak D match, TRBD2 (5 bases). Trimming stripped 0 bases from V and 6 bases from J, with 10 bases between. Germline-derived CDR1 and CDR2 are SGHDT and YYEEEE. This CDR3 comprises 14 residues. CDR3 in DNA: TGTGCCAGCAGCTTGGGAGGGTGGTTCAATGAGCAGTTCTTC. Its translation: CASSLGGWFNEQFF.

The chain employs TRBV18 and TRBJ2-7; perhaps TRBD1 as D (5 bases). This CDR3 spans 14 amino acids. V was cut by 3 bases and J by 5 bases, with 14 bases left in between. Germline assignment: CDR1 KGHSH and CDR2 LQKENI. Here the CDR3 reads CASSPTEMDHEQYF. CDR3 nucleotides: TGTGCCAGCTCACCGACAGAGATGGATCACGAGCAGTACTTC.

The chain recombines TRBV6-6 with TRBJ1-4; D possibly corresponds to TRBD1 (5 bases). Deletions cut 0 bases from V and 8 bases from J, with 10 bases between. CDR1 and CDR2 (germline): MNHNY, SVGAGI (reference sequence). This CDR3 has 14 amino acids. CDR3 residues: CASSYSKGVEKLFF. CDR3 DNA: TGTGCCAGCAGTTACTCCAAAGGGGTCGAAAAACTGTTTTTT.

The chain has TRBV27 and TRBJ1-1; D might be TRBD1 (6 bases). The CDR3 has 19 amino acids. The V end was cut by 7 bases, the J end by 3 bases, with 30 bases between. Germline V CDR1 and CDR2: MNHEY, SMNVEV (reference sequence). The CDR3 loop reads CASIPRWGARGYRHTEAFF. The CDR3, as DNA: TGTGCCAGCATCCCGAGGTGGGGGGCGCGGGGGTATCGACACACTGAAGCTTTCTTT.

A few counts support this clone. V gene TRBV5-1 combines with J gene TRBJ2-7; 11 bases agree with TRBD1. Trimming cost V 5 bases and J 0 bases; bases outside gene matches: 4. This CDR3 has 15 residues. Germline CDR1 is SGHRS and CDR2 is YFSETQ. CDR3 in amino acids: CASSSGTGGSYEQYF. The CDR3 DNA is TGCGCCAGCAGTTCCGGGACAGGGGGCTCCTACGAGCAGTACTTC. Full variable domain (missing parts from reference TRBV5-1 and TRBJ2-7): KAGVTQTPRYLIKTRGQQVTLSCSPISGHRSVSWYQQTPGQGLQFLFEYFSETQRNKGNFPGRFSGRQFSNSRSEMNVSTLELGDSALYLCASSSGTGGSYEQYFGPGTRLTVT.

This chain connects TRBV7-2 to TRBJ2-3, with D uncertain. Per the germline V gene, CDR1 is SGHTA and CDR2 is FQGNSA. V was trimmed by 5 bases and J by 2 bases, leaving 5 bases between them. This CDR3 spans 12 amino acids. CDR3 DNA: TGTGCCAGCAGCGAAATCACAGATACGCAGTATTTT. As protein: CASSEITDTQYF.

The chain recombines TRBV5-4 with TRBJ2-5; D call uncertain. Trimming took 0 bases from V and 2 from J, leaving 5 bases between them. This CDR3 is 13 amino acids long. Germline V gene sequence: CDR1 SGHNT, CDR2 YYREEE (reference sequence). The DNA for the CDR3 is TGTGCCAGCAGCTTGGCCTCACAAGAGACCCAGTACTTC. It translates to CASSLASQETQYF.

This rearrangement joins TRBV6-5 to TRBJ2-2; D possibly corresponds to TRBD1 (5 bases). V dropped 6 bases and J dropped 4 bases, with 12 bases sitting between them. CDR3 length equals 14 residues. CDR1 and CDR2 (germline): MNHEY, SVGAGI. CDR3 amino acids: CASRTLQATGELFF. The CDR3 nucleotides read TGTGCCAGCAGAACCTTACAGGCCACCGGGGAGCTGTTTTTT.

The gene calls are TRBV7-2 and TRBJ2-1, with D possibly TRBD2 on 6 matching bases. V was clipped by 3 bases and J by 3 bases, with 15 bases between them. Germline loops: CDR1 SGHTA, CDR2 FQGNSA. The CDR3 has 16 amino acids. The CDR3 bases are TGTGCCAGCAGCTTGCAGGGAGGAGTATACTACAATGAGCAGTTCTTC. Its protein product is CASSLQGGVYYNEQFF.

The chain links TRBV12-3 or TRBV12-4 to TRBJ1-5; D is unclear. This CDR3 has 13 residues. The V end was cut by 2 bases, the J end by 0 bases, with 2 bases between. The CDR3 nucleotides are TGTGCCAGCAGTTTATTTAGCAATCAGCCCCAGCATTTT. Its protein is CASSLFSNQPQHF.

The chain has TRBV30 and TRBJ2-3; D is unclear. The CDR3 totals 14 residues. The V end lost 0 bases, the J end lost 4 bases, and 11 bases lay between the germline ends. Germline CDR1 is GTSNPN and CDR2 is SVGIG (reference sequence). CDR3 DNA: TGTGCCTGGAGTGTATCGGCTACCGCAGATACGCAGTATTTT. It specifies CAWSVSATADTQYF.

CDR3 residues: CASTPDGRETQYF. DNA of the CDR3: TGTGCCAGCACCCCGGACGGCCGAGAGACCCAGTACTTC. The chain recombines TRBV3-1 (or the pseudogene TRBV3-2) with TRBJ2-5; no clear D. The germline V gene encodes CDR1 LGHDT and CDR2 YNNKEL (reference sequence). The CDR3 covers 13 residues. V dropped 7 bases and J dropped 4 bases, with 13 bases sitting between them.

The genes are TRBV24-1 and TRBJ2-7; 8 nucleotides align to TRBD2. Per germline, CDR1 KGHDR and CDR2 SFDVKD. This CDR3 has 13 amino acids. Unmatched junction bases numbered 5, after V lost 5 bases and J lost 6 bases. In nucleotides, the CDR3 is TGTGCCACCAGTGCCAGCGGGAGTAGCGAGCAGTACTTC. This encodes CATSASGSSEQYF.

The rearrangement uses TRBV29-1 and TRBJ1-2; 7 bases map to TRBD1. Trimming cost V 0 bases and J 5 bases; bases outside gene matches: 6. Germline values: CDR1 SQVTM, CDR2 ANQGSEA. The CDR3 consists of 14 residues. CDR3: CSVEEGHRGYGYTF. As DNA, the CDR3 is TGCAGCGTTGAAGAAGGTCACAGGGGATATGGCTACACCTTC.

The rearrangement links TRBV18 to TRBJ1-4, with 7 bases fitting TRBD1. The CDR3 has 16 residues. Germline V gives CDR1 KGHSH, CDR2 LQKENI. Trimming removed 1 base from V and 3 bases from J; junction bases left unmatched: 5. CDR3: CASSPQRGLSNEKLFF. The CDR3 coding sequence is TGTGCCAGCTCACCACAGAGGGGGCTATCTAATGAAAAACTGTTTTTT.

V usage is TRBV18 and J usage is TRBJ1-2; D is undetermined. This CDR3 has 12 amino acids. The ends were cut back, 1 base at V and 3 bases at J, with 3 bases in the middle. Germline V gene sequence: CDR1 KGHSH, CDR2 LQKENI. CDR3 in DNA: TGTGCCAGCTCACCACGGGACTATGGCTACACCTTC. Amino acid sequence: CASSPRDYGYTF.